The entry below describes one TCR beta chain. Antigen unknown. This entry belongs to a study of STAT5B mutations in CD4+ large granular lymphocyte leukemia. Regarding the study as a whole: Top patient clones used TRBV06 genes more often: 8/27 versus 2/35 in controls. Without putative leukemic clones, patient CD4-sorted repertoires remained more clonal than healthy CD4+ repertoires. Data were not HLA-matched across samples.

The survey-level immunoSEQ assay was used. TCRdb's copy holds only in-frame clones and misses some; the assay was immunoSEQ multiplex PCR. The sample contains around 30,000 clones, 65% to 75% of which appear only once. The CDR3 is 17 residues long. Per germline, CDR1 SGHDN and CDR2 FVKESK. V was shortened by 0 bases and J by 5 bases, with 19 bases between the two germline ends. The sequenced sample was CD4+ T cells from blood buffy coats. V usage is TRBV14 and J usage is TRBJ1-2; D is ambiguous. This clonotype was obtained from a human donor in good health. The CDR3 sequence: CASSQDSPTAISYGYTF. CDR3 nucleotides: TGTGCCAGCAGCCAAGATAGCCCAACGGCAATATCGTATGGCTACACCTTC.